The 22 T cell receptor beta chains reported below all come from one sample, sequenced in a study of T cell responses to AZD1222 COVID-19 vaccine. The repertoire was sequenced with immunoSEQ multiplex PCR; TCRdb's copy has only in-frame clones and lacks some. The sample includes tens of thousands of clones, roughly 80% of them seen just once. Sequencing was performed on peripheral blood, taken 28 days after the second AZD1222 dose. The receptors were sampled from an adult who received the AZD1222 COVID-19 vaccine.

V is TRBV7-2 and J is TRBJ1-2; possible D gene TRBD1, 5 bases. V was trimmed by 4 bases and J by 3 bases, leaving 12 bases between them. This CDR3 spans 14 amino acids. The germline gives CDR1 SGHTA, CDR2 FQGNSA. The CDR3 loop is CASSSTQGDYGYTF. The CDR3 nucleotides are TGTGCCAGCAGCTCGACCCAGGGTGACTATGGCTACACCTTC.

This clone turned up a few times. The chain is built from TRBV6-5 and TRBJ2-2; 8 positions agree with TRBD1. After removal of 6 bases from V and 6 bases from J, the junction contained 9 bases not matched to a gene. The CDR3 extends over 15 amino acids. The germline gives CDR1 MNHEY, CDR2 SVGAGI. The CDR3 DNA reads as TGTGCCAGCAGAGCCAGGACAGGGCGGCCCGGGGAGCTGTTTTTT. Its protein product is CASRARTGRPGELFF.

This clone has a single count. This chain links TRBV6-1 with TRBJ2-5; TRBD2 aligns across 8 bases. The CDR3 runs 16 residues. Germline V gene data show CDR1 as MNHNS and CDR2 as SASEGT. J lost 1 base, V lost 4 bases, and 8 bases had no gene match. CDR3 sequence reads: CASSGFPTSGQETQYF. CDR3 in DNA: TGTGCCAGCAGTGGGTTCCCTACTAGCGGCCAAGAGACCCAGTACTTC.

This clone was seen more than once but under ten times. This chain uses TRBV5-6 with TRBJ1-1, with a possible D match to TRBD1 (6 bases). Trimming removed 0 bases from V and 6 bases from J, with 12 bases in between. Germline lookup yields CDR1 SGHDT and CDR2 YYEEEE. The CDR3 is 14 amino acids. The CDR3 region is CASSLVQGLAEAFF. The CDR3 DNA reads TGTGCCAGCAGCTTGGTTCAGGGGTTAGCTGAAGCTTTCTTT.

The chain combines TRBV19 with TRBJ1-1; D is uncertain. The germline V and J ends were trimmed by 7 bases and 5 bases, with 17 bases remaining between them. The CDR3 loop spans 14 amino acids. CDR1 LNHDA and CDR2 SQIVND come from the germline V gene (reference sequence). The CDR3 DNA is TGTGCCAGTACCCGGTTGGGAGGTGGGACTGAAGCTTTCTTT. Translation gives CASTRLGGGTEAFF. Full variable domain (missing parts from reference TRBV19 and TRBJ1-1): DGGITQSPKYLFRKEGQNVTLSCEQNLNHDAMYWYRQDPGQGLRLIYYSQIVNDFQKGDIAEGYSVSREKKESFPLTVTSAQKNPTAFYLCASTRLGGGTEAFFGQGTRLTVV.

V usage is TRBV7-2 and J usage is TRBJ1-2; 7 bases line up with TRBD1. V lost 6 bases and J lost 4; bases outside the gene matches: 8. The CDR3 length is 14 residues. CDR1 is SGHTA and CDR2 is FQGNSA in the germline V gene. CDR3 DNA sequence: TGTGCCAGCAGTCCCAGGGACAGCCTCTATGGCTACACCTTC. It codes for CASSPRDSLYGYTF.

This clone was seen a single time. The chain couples TRBV10-3 to TRBJ2-7; D is unclear. Germline values: CDR1 ENHRY, CDR2 SYGVKD. The V end lost 6 bases, the J end lost 3 bases, and 15 bases lay between the germline ends. The CDR3 has 14 residues. The CDR3 here is CAIRDPRKSYEQYF. The DNA of the CDR3 is TGTGCCATCAGAGATCCGAGGAAGAGCTACGAGCAGTACTTC.

For the CDR3, the DNA is TGCGCCAGCAGCTTTACACTAGTGGAACAAGAGACCCAGTACTTC. Translated: CASSFTLVEQETQYF. The chain joins TRBV5-1 to TRBJ2-5, with D maybe TRBD2 (5 bases). CDR3 length: 15 residues. Germline CDR1 reads SGHRS; CDR2 reads YFSETQ. V lost 2 bases and J 2 bases, leaving 13 bases between the germline ends.

V and J are TRBV6-1 and TRBJ1-5; D is undetermined. This CDR3 spans 14 amino acids. Trimming left V 2 bases short and J 5 bases short, with 10 bases between. The germline V gene encodes CDR1 MNHNS and CDR2 SASEGT. Here the CDR3 reads CASSETGRDQPQHF. As DNA, the CDR3 is TGTGCCAGCAGTGAAACGGGCCGCGATCAGCCCCAGCATTTT.

This chain joins TRBV5-6 and TRBJ1-2; 9 positions agree with TRBD1. V shed 5 bases and J 8 bases; nucleotides not matched to a gene: 7. CDR1 and CDR2 (germline): SGHDT, YYEEEE. The CDR3 spans 13 residues. CDR3 coding DNA: TGTGCCAGCAGACGGGGACAGGGTAACGGCTACACCTTC. This sequence encodes CASRRGQGNGYTF.

The rearrangement uses TRBV5-5 and TRBJ1-1; 8 bases fit TRBD1. The CDR3 spans 19 residues. Germline V gene data show CDR1 as SGHKS and CDR2 as YYEKEE (reference sequence). Trimming took 4 bases from V and 0 from J; bases not matched to a gene: 17. The CDR3 reads CASSPLFVDRVTLNTEAFF. The CDR3 bases are TGTGCCAGCAGCCCCCTTTTTGTGGACAGGGTAACGTTGAACACTGAAGCTTTCTTT.

J is TRBJ2-4 and V is TRBV6-5, with D tentatively TRBD1 or TRBD2 (5 bases each). Germline V gene data show CDR1 as MNHEY and CDR2 as SVGAGI. Between the trimmed V and J ends, which lost 6 bases and 8 bases, there was a span of 8 bases. The CDR3 has 11 residues. The CDR3 sequence: CASREGHIQYF. For the CDR3, the DNA is TGTGCCAGCAGAGAGGGACACATTCAGTACTTC.

This chain connects TRBV5-1 to TRBJ2-5, with D unclear. CDR3 size: 13 residues. Trimming removed 4 bases at V and 4 bases at J, with 11 bases between. CDR1 is SGHRS, CDR2 YFSETQ, per germline. CDR3 in amino acids: CASSPEVAETQYF. The CDR3 bases are TGCGCCAGCAGCCCTGAGGTAGCAGAGACCCAGTACTTC. Full variable domain (rest looked up from reference TRBV5-1 and TRBJ2-5): KAGVTQTPRYLIKTRGQQVTLSCSPISGHRSVSWYQQTPGQGLQFLFEYFSETQRNKGNFPGRFSGRQFSNSRSEMNVSTLELGDSALYLCASSPEVAETQYFGPGTRLLVL.

This chain uses TRBV6-4 with TRBJ1-6; D uncertain. Trimming shortened V by 6 bases and J by 2 bases, and 5 bases separated the two germline ends. The CDR3 consists of 13 residues. Germline values: CDR1 MRHNA, CDR2 SNTAGT. CDR3 loop: CASRQAYNSPLHF. For the CDR3, the DNA is TGTGCCAGCAGGCAGGCCTATAATTCACCCCTCCACTTT.

This clone was found once. The V call is TRBV27, the J call TRBJ2-1, with TRBD2 as a possible D gene (6 bases). The germline gives CDR1 MNHEY, CDR2 SMNVEV (reference sequence). V lost 7 bases and J lost 0, with 16 bases in between. This CDR3 spans 16 amino acids. CDR3 in amino acids: CASTEVSGSSYNEQFF. The CDR3 nucleotides read TGTGCCAGCACCGAGGTATCCGGGAGCTCCTACAATGAGCAGTTCTTC.

This chain connects TRBV5-8 to TRBJ2-1, with 14 nucleotides matching TRBD2. V shed 3 bases, J shed 0 bases, and the junction held 5 bases outside the gene matches. Germline values: CDR1 SGHTS, CDR2 YDEGEE. The CDR3 runs to 18 residues. The CDR3 DNA is TGTGCCAGCAGCTCGACCGGGACTAGCGGGAGCTCCTACAATGAGCAGTTCTTC. Protein: CASSSTGTSGSSYNEQFF.

The gene calls are TRBV19 and TRBJ2-3; D not resolved. There are 15 residues in the CDR3. The germline V gene encodes CDR1 LNHDA and CDR2 SQIVND (reference sequence). V was clipped by 5 bases and J by 2 bases, with 14 bases between them. The CDR3 sequence: CASSVVSGPTDTQYF. The CDR3 DNA reads TGTGCCAGTAGTGTTGTGTCCGGGCCCACAGATACGCAGTATTTT.

This clone was counted a single time. The chain uses TRBV6-1 and TRBJ2-7; D not certain. This CDR3 spans 11 amino acids. Germline CDR1 and CDR2: MNHNS and SASEGT. Trimming took 3 bases from V and 7 from J, leaving 7 bases between them. CDR3 sequence: CASSDHKEQYF. The CDR3 coding sequence is TGTGCCAGCAGTGATCATAAAGAGCAGTACTTC.

The chain is built from TRBV12-3 or TRBV12-4 and TRBJ1-5; D uncertain. The CDR3 length is 13 residues. Trimming took 2 bases from V and 6 from J, leaving 8 bases between them. The CDR3 sequence: CASSLIEGQPQHF. CDR3 nucleotide sequence: TGTGCCAGCAGTTTAATAGAGGGTCAGCCCCAGCATTTT.

The chain uses TRBV30 and TRBJ2-6, with 7 bases matching TRBD1. The CDR3 runs to 18 residues. Trimming removed 1 base from V and 1 base from J; junction bases left unmatched: 10. Germline assignment: CDR1 GTSNPN and CDR2 SVGIG (reference sequence). The CDR3 spells CAWSDSTGALSGANVLTF. The CDR3 DNA reads as TGTGCCTGGAGTGACTCCACAGGGGCCTTATCTGGGGCCAACGTCCTGACTTTC.

The chain carries TRBV5-1 and TRBJ1-2, with D unresolved. The CDR3 has 16 amino acids. Germline CDR1 and CDR2: SGHRS and YFSETQ. V lost 0 bases and J 0 bases, leaving 12 bases between the germline ends. CDR3 region: CASSLEWGGSNYGYTF. In nucleotides, the CDR3 is TGCGCCAGCAGCTTGGAGTGGGGTGGGTCTAACTATGGCTACACCTTC.

The chain links TRBV18 to TRBJ1-2, with D uncertain. V gave up 3 bases and J gave up 6 bases, with 17 bases separating them. Germline loops: CDR1 KGHSH, CDR2 LQKENI. The CDR3 consists of 15 residues. The CDR3 here is CASSPQAYRGDGYTF. CDR3 DNA: TGTGCCAGCTCACCCCAGGCCTATCGGGGAGATGGCTACACCTTC.